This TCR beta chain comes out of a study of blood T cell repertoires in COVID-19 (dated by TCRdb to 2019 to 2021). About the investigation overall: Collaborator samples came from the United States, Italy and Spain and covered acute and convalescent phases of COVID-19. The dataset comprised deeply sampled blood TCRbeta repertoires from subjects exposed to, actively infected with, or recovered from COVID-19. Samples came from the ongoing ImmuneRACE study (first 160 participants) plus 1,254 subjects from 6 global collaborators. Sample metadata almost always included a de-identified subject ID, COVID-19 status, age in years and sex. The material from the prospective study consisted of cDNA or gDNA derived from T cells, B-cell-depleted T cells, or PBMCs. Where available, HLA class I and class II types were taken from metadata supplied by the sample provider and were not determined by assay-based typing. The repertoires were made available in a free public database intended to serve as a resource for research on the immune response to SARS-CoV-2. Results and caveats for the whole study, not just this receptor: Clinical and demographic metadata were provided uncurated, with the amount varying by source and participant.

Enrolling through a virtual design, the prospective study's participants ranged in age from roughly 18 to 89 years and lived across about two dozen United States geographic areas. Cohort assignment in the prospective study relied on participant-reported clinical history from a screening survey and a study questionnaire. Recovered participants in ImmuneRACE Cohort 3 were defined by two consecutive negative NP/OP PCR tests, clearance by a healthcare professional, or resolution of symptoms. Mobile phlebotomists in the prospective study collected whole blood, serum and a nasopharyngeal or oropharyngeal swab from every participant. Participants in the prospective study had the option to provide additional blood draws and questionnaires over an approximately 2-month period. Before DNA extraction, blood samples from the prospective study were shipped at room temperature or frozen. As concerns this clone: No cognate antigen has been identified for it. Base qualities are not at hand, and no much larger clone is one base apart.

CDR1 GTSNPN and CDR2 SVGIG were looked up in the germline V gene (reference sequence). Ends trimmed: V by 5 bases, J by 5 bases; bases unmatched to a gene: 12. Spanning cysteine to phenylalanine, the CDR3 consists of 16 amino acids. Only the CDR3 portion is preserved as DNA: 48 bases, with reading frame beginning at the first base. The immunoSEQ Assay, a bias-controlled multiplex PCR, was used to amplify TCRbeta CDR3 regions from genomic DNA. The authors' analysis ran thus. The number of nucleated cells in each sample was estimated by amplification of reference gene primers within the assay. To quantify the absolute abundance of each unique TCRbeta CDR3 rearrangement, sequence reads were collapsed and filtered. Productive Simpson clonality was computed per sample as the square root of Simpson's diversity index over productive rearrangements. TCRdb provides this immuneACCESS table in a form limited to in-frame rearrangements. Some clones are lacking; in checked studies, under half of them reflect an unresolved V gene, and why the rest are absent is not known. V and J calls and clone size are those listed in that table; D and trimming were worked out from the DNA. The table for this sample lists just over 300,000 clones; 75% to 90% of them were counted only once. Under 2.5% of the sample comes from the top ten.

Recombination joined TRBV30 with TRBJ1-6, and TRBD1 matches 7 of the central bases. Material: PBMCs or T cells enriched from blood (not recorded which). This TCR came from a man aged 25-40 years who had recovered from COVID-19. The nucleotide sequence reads TGTGCCTGGGTTTATAATCGGGGACAGAATAATTCACCCCTCCACTTT. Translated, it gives CAWVYNRGQNNSPLHF.